Sample share makes the clone carrying this TCR beta chain medium-sized. Its antigen is unknown. The assay that was used to sequence DNA from cultured CD4+ T cells was the Oncomine TCR Beta short-read assay. TCRdb re-called the PCR reads through MiXCR, storing one row per CDR3 protein. The profile covers about 9,600 distinct CDR3 sequences, with about 36% appearing a single time and around 12% taken by the ten largest. The data are from a study of vaccination and CD4 T cells after COVID-19. Overall study context: For post-vaccine samples, collection took place a median about 75 days after dose two, ranging from 14 to 241.

Germline V lookup: CDR1 MNHNS, CDR2 SASEGT. The CDR3 has 18 residues. Losses at the gene ends were 6 bases for V and 4 bases for J; bases not matched to a gene: 18. Study findings and constraints: The median count of SARS-CoV-2-reactive clonotypes rose from around 21 to 38, not significantly. The great majority, 304 of 307 vaccine-specific clones, proved spike mono-reactive in convalescent patients. Within the convalescent patients, a median approximately 87% of the SARS-CoV-2-reactive clones were ones that appeared only post-vaccination.

Treatment specified: 10-day PBMC culture with coronavirus spike peptide pools or control peptides (ViraFEST assay). Those CD4+ T cells from the unexposed donor predate the COVID-19 pandemic (2011-2018). The chain recombines TRBV6-1 with TRBJ2-5, with 9 bases fitting TRBD2. Material: CD4+ T cells from blood, cultured in vitro. The sequence came from a human donor in good health. The CDR3, as DNA: TGTGCCAGCAGGCCCGGGAATAGCGGGGGTTCCAGGGGAGAGACCCAGTACTTC. Encoded protein: CASRPGNSGGSRGETQYF.